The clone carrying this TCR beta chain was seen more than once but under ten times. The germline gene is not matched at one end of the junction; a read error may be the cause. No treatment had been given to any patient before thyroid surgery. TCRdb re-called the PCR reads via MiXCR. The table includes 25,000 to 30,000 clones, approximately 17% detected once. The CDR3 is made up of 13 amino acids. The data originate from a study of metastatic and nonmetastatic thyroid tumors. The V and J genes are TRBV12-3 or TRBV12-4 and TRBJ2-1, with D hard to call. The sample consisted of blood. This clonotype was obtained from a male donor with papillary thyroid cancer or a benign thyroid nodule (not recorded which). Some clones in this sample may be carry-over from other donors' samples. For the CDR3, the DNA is TGTGCCGGCAGTTTAGGACGTGCTGAAGAGCAGTTCTTC. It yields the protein CAGSLGRAEEQFF.